Included here is one T cell receptor (beta chain) sequence, with context. Antigen unknown. Germline V CDR1 and CDR2: LNHDA, SQIVND (reference sequence). The CDR3 consists of 14 residues. Between the trimmed V and J ends, which lost 3 bases and 10 bases, there was a span of 16 bases. The data stem from a study of shared clonotypes between healthy human individuals. The study enrolled healthy HIV-negative adults without recent acute infections or vaccinations as donors. Sorted-subset replicate PCRs used 150 to 200 ng DNA, approximately 27,000 T cell genomes. Here immunoSEQ multiplex PCR was the method, and the copy in TCRdb shows in-frame clones only, minus some. This table has approximately 710,000 clones, about 90% appearing once. Study observations and caveats: Only blood underwent sampling, and tissue repertoires likely differ.

V gene TRBV19 combines with J gene TRBJ2-1; maybe TRBD1 (5 bases). The source material was memory CD8+ T cells from PBMCs. Subset defined: CD45RO+ cells pooled with CCR7-negative TemRA cells. The receptor comes from a man between 18 and 35 years old in good health. Some clones in this sample may be carry-over from other donors' samples. CDR3 sequence: CASSILQAQSEQFF. The DNA for the CDR3 is TGTGCCAGTAGTATTCTACAGGCCCAGTCAGAGCAGTTCTTC.